These 20 T cell receptor beta chains came from one sample sequenced in a study of blood T cell repertoires in COVID-19. The method was immunoSEQ multiplex PCR; TCRdb's version includes in-frame clones alone and lacks a portion of them. The top ten clones hold 4.6% of a sample with 75,000 to 95,000 clones, approximately 90% of them seen once. Sequencing was done on a sample of peripheral blood. The origin of the receptors is a man between 45 and 60 years old with active COVID-19.

This clone has more than one count but fewer than ten. CDR3 protein: CASSLGAPGGYTEAFF. CDR3 DNA: TGCGCCAGCAGCTTGGGGGCCCCCGGGGGATACACTGAAGCTTTCTTT. The gene calls are TRBV5-1 and TRBJ1-1; perhaps TRBD1 as D (5 bases). Trimming took off 0 bases at V and 3 bases at J, with 15 bases between the two ends. There are 16 residues in the CDR3. Germline CDR1 is SGHRS and CDR2 is YFSETQ. Combining the CDR3 with reference TRBV5-1 and TRBJ1-1 gives the whole variable domain KAGVTQTPRYLIKTRGQQVTLSCSPISGHRSVSWYQQTPGQGLQFLFEYFSETQRNKGNFPGRFSGRQFSNSRSEMNVSTLELGDSALYLCASSLGAPGGYTEAFFGQGTRLTVV.

The chain carries TRBV7-9 and TRBJ1-2; D gene ambiguous. This CDR3 contains 13 residues. The germline V gene has CDR1 SEHNR and CDR2 FQNEAQ (reference sequence). The V and J ends lost 4 bases and 5 bases respectively, with 11 bases between them. The CDR3, as DNA: TGTGCCAGCAGCTCCTATATTCAATATGGCTACACCTTC. Translated: CASSSYIQYGYTF.

The chain is built from TRBV19 and TRBJ1-1; perhaps TRBD1 as D (5 bases). CDR1 is LNHDA, CDR2 SQIVND, per germline (reference sequence). Trimming took 6 bases from V and 5 from J, leaving 13 bases between them. This CDR3 is built from 13 residues. CDR3 sequence: CASSQTQGTEAFF. The CDR3 nucleotides are TGTGCCAGTAGCCAAACGCAGGGAACTGAAGCTTTCTTT.

V gene TRBV24-1 combines with J gene TRBJ2-1; 11 bases are shared with TRBD1. V lost 3 bases and J lost 10; bases outside the gene matches: 16. This CDR3 region has 18 residues. Germline V gives CDR1 KGHDR, CDR2 SFDVKD. The CDR3 spells CATSDPKTGTGGFKEQFF. In DNA form, the CDR3 reads TGTGCCACCAGTGATCCAAAGACCGGGACAGGGGGTTTCAAAGAGCAGTTCTTC.

This chain joins TRBV18 and TRBJ1-4; 9 bases fit TRBD1. Losses at the gene ends were 2 bases for V and 8 bases for J; bases not matched to a gene: 6. There are 15 residues in the CDR3. CDR1 and CDR2 from the germline V gene are KGHSH and LQKENI. The CDR3, as DNA: TGTGCCAGCTCACCAACCACAGGGGGCTTGGAAAAACTGTTTTTT. Its protein is CASSPTTGGLEKLFF.

This chain joins TRBV7-9 and TRBJ2-3; D gene ambiguous. The V and J ends lost 3 bases and 2 bases respectively, with 12 bases between them. This CDR3 region has 15 residues. From germline, CDR1 is SEHNR and CDR2 FQNEAQ (reference sequence). Here the CDR3 reads CASSLSRRHTDTQYF. DNA for the CDR3: TGTGCCAGCAGCTTGAGCAGACGACACACAGATACGCAGTATTTT.

The gene calls are TRBV28 and TRBJ1-1; D ambiguous. V was pared by 7 bases and J by 0 bases, with 12 bases between. Germline V lookup: CDR1 MDHEN, CDR2 SYDVKM. The CDR3 contains 14 residues. The CDR3 bases are TGTGCCAGCACCTTACTATCGATGAACACTGAAGCTTTCTTT. It yields the protein CASTLLSMNTEAFF.

This clone was seen more than once but under ten times. The chain links TRBV11-2 to TRBJ2-6, with D tentatively TRBD2 (6 bases). Germline V gives CDR1 SGHAT, CDR2 FQNNGV. There are 16 residues in the CDR3. The V gene lost 5 bases and the J gene lost 2 bases, with 13 bases spanning the gap. The CDR3 spells CASSPVGGTGANVLTF. The CDR3 region has the DNA TGTGCCAGCAGCCCAGTGGGCGGGACTGGGGCCAACGTCCTGACTTTC.

CDR3 nucleotides: TGTGCCAGCAGTGAACAGTCCGAAAAACTGTTTTTT. Residues: CASSEQSEKLFF. This rearrangement joins TRBV2 to TRBJ1-4; D not resolved. Germline loops: CDR1 SNHLY, CDR2 FYNNEI. The germline V and J ends were trimmed by 2 bases and 8 bases, with 6 bases remaining between them. CDR3 size: 12 residues.

This chain uses TRBV20-1 with TRBJ2-5; D not resolved. This CDR3 region has 12 residues. The ends were cut back, 5 bases at V and 1 base at J, with 8 bases in the middle. Germline-derived CDR1 and CDR2 are DFQATT and SNEGSKA (reference sequence). In nucleotides, the CDR3 is TGCAGTGCTCGTGGCGCCCAAGAGACCCAGTACTTC. Its protein product is CSARGAQETQYF.

The chain combines TRBV18 with TRBJ2-4; no clear D gene. Germline V gene sequence: CDR1 KGHSH, CDR2 LQKENI. The ends were cut back, 0 bases at V and 0 bases at J, with 9 bases in the middle. This CDR3 has 16 amino acids. The CDR3 region is CASSPPGALAKNIQYF. The DNA of the CDR3 is TGTGCCAGCTCACCACCAGGAGCCCTAGCCAAAAACATTCAGTACTTC.

The V call is TRBV10-2, the J call TRBJ2-4; D is perhaps TRBD2 (5 bases). V was trimmed by 8 bases and J by 2 bases, leaving 16 bases between them. Germline lookup yields CDR1 WSHSY and CDR2 SAAADI. The CDR3 sequence is 15 residues long. CDR3 nucleotides: TGCGCCAGCCTAATGCAAACGGGGTCCAAAAACATTCAGTACTTC. The encoded protein is CASLMQTGSKNIQYF.

The chain carries TRBV19 and TRBJ2-5, with D hard to call. The CDR3 covers 13 residues. Germline lookup yields CDR1 LNHDA and CDR2 SQIVND (reference sequence). With 2 bases removed from V and 1 base from J, the gap between germline ends came to 5 bases. This CDR3 reads CASSIRFQETQYF. Written as DNA, the CDR3 is TGTGCCAGTAGTATACGTTTCCAAGAGACCCAGTACTTC.

This clone has only one observation. This chain uses TRBV28 with TRBJ2-4; 7 nucleotides match TRBD1. V was clipped by 4 bases and J by 3 bases; unmatched bases: 12. Per the germline V gene, CDR1 is MDHEN and CDR2 is SYDVKM. The CDR3 has 17 residues. The CDR3 loop is CASSSLRQGNNKNIQYF. The CDR3 region has the DNA TGTGCCAGCAGTTCACTAAGACAGGGTAATAACAAAAACATTCAGTACTTC. Supplemented by reference TRBV28 and TRBJ2-4, the full variable domain reads DVKVTQSSRYLVKRTGEKVFLECVQDMDHENMFWYRQDPGLGLRLIYFSYDVKMKEKGDIPEGYSVSREKKERFSLILESASTNQTSMYLCASSSLRQGNNKNIQYFGAGTRLSVL.

CDR3 sequence (DNA): TGTGCCAGCGGAACCGTAGCCCTGAACACTGAAGCTTTCTTT. Translating gives CASGTVALNTEAFF. This chain connects TRBV3-1 (or the pseudogene TRBV3-2) to TRBJ1-1; D remains ambiguous. Germline V CDR1 and CDR2: LGHDT, YNNKEL (reference sequence). Trimming cost V 8 bases and J 0 bases, with 13 bases left between them. This CDR3 is built from 14 residues.

V is TRBV3-1 (or the pseudogene TRBV3-2) and J is TRBJ2-1; TRBD2 matches at 11 bases. The germline gives CDR1 LGHDT, CDR2 YNNKEL (reference sequence). With V trimmed by 1 base and J by 0 bases, 8 bases remained unmatched. There are 19 residues in the CDR3. The CDR3 reads CASSQVSSGRPSSYNEQFF. The CDR3 DNA reads as TGTGCCAGCAGCCAAGTCTCTAGCGGGAGGCCTTCCTCCTACAATGAGCAGTTCTTC.

The rearrangement uses TRBV25-1 and TRBJ1-3, with TRBD1 identical over 7 bases. Germline V lookup: CDR1 MGHDK, CDR2 SYGVNS. V shed 5 bases and J 8 bases; nucleotides not matched to a gene: 6. CDR3 length equals 13 residues. Written as DNA, the CDR3 is TGTGCCAGCAGTCGACAGGGAGGATACACCATATATTTT. This sequence encodes CASSRQGGYTIYF.

The chain has TRBV5-1 and TRBJ2-3; TRBD2 matches 10 bases. This CDR3 is built from 15 residues. V lost 4 bases, J lost 4 bases, and 6 bases stayed unmatched. The germline gives CDR1 SGHRS, CDR2 YFSETQ. The CDR3 here is CASSRWTSGSDTQYF. CDR3 coding DNA: TGCGCCAGCAGCCGGTGGACTAGCGGCTCAGATACGCAGTATTTT.

The rearrangement uses TRBV27 and TRBJ1-2; a possible D gene is TRBD1 (6 bases). This CDR3 comprises 16 residues. V was pared by 6 bases and J by 6 bases, with 23 bases between. Germline CDR1 and CDR2: MNHEY and SMNVEV (reference sequence). CDR3 nucleotide sequence: TGTGCCAGCAGCTTTAGTCTCAGGGGATCTCCAAATGGCTACACCTTC. Translating it yields CASSFSLRGSPNGYTF.

The rearrangement uses TRBV28 and TRBJ1-5, with 7 bases fitting TRBD1. After removal of 5 bases from V and 3 bases from J, the junction contained 1 base not matched to a gene. This CDR3 region has 13 residues. The germline CDR1 and CDR2 sequences are MDHEN and SYDVKM. In DNA form, the CDR3 reads TGTGCCAGCAGTGAGGGGGCCAATCAGCCCCAGCATTTT. This codes for CASSEGANQPQHF.